One sample yielded the 23 T cell receptor beta chains listed below, sequenced in a study of blood T cell repertoires in COVID-19. TCRdb's copy holds only in-frame clones and misses some; the assay was immunoSEQ multiplex PCR. The table has over 100,000 clones, 87% seen once. The sequenced sample consisted of peripheral blood. These receptors all stem from a man between 50 and 59 years old with active COVID-19.

The CDR3 nucleotides are TGTGCCAGCACCTTAGCGGGGGGGCAGTCCGGGGAGCTGTTTTTT. Its translation: CASTLAGGQSGELFF. The gene calls are TRBV5-4 and TRBJ2-2; 11 nucleotides line up with TRBD2. J gave up 6 bases and V 6 bases, and 7 bases lay outside the gene matches. The CDR3 contains 15 residues. The germline V gene encodes CDR1 SGHNT and CDR2 YYREEE (reference sequence).

This chain connects TRBV30 to TRBJ2-3; 12 bases are a match to TRBD2. CDR1 GTSNPN and CDR2 SVGIG come from the germline V gene (reference sequence). Trimming at V came to 0 bases and at J to 2 bases, leaving 6 bases not matched to a gene. The CDR3 consists of 17 residues. This chain's CDR3 is CAWSVRTSGDYTDTQYF. The CDR3 region has the DNA TGTGCCTGGAGTGTAAGGACTAGCGGGGACTACACAGATACGCAGTATTTT.

V and J are TRBV12-3 or TRBV12-4 and TRBJ2-1; D gene ambiguous. The CDR3 is 13 residues long. The V end was cut by 3 bases, the J end by 5 bases, with 8 bases between. The CDR3 nucleotides are TGTGCCAGCAGTTTCTTCCGGGACAATGAGCAGTTCTTC. It translates to CASSFFRDNEQFF.

The chain has TRBV6-6 and TRBJ2-6; TRBD2 aligns across 8 bases. Germline V gene data show CDR1 as MNHNY and CDR2 as SVGAGI (reference sequence). Unmatched junction bases numbered 9, after V lost 11 bases and J lost 0 bases. The CDR3 loop spans 16 amino acids. The CDR3 region is CASSGGATSGANVLTF. DNA of the CDR3: TGTGCCTCCTCGGGGGGGGCTACCTCTGGGGCCAACGTCCTGACTTTC.

The rearrangement joins TRBV6-5 to TRBJ2-7; TRBD2 is a possible D gene (5 bases). Per germline, CDR1 MNHEY and CDR2 SVGAGI. Trimming cost V 6 bases and J 5 bases, with 11 bases left between them. This CDR3 is 12 amino acids long. The CDR3 loop is CASSRGLDEQYF. The CDR3 DNA sequence: TGTGCCAGCAGCCGCGGGTTGGACGAGCAGTACTTC.

This clone was detected once. This chain links TRBV5-1 with TRBJ2-7; 7 bases align to TRBD1. The CDR3 is made up of 15 amino acids. J gave up 5 bases and V 0 bases, and 8 bases lay outside the gene matches. Germline V gene sequence: CDR1 SGHRS, CDR2 YFSETQ. The CDR3 is CASSLARQGSDEQYF. CDR3 DNA sequence: TGCGCCAGCAGCTTGGCTAGACAGGGTTCGGACGAGCAGTACTTC.

This sequence joins TRBV5-8 and TRBJ1-2, with TRBD1 matching over 8 bases. This CDR3 comprises 16 residues. Germline V gene lookup returns CDR1 SGHTS and CDR2 YDEGEE. V was pared by 3 bases and J by 5 bases, with 12 bases of the junction left unmatched. The CDR3 here is CASSSWDRSREYGYTF. DNA of the CDR3: TGTGCCAGCAGCTCATGGGACAGGTCCCGTGAGTATGGCTACACCTTC.

The chain is built from TRBV4-2 and TRBJ2-7, with a possible D match to TRBD2 (6 bases). Germline CDR1 and CDR2: LGHNA and YNFKEQ. Trimming took off 4 bases at V and 0 bases at J, with 10 bases between the two ends. The CDR3 totals 14 residues. The CDR3 bases are TGTGCCAGCAGCCCTCGGGAGAGCTCCTACGAGCAGTACTTC. Amino acids: CASSPRESSYEQYF.

The chain links TRBV5-1 to TRBJ2-3; possibly TRBD2 for D (5 bases). The ends were cut back, 4 bases at V and 5 bases at J, with 8 bases in the middle. CDR3 length: 12 residues. The germline gives CDR1 SGHRS, CDR2 YFSETQ. The DNA of the CDR3 is TGCGCCAGCAGCCCGGCGGGAGATACGCAGTATTTT. Translating gives CASSPAGDTQYF.

The chain is built from TRBV18 and TRBJ2-3; weak D call: TRBD1 (6 bases). This CDR3 has 15 residues. Trimming took 0 bases from V and 2 from J, leaving 9 bases between them. Germline V gene lookup returns CDR1 KGHSH and CDR2 LQKENI. Here the CDR3 reads CASSPPGTPTDTQYF. CDR3 bases: TGTGCCAGCTCACCACCCGGGACACCCACAGATACGCAGTATTTT.

The chain recombines TRBV27 with TRBJ1-6; 8 bases map to TRBD1. The CDR3 is 16 residues long. The germline CDR1 and CDR2 sequences are MNHEY and SMNVEV (reference sequence). Losses at the gene ends were 2 bases for V and 4 bases for J; bases not matched to a gene: 4. This CDR3 is CASSLQGAIYNSPLHF. The CDR3 DNA follows: TGTGCCAGCAGTTTACAGGGGGCCATATATAATTCACCCCTCCACTTT.

The chain has TRBV9 and TRBJ1-3, with D uncertain. The CDR3 extends over 17 amino acids. Germline CDR1 and CDR2: SGDLS and YYNGEE. Trimming cost V 3 bases and J 0 bases, with 16 bases left between them. CDR3 loop: CASSASRGPYSGNTIYF. CDR3 coding DNA: TGTGCCAGCAGCGCATCGCGGGGTCCCTACTCTGGAAACACCATATATTTT.

This chain connects TRBV6-2 or TRBV6-3 to TRBJ2-2, with 11 bases aligning to TRBD2. Germline lookup yields CDR1 MNHEY and CDR2 SVGEGT. J gave up 7 bases and V 5 bases, and 6 bases lay outside the gene matches. The CDR3 consists of 15 residues. The CDR3 spells CASSLTSGGIGELFF. CDR3 coding DNA: TGTGCCAGCAGTCTCACTAGCGGGGGAATCGGGGAGCTGTTTTTT.

This chain uses TRBV2 with TRBJ1-2, with D perhaps matching TRBD1 (6 bases). Trimming removed 6 bases from V and 4 bases from J, with 15 bases in between. Germline CDR1 SNHLY, CDR2 FYNNEI. This CDR3 comprises 14 residues. CDR3 sequence: CASSQQGSGYGYTF. The CDR3 nucleotides are TGTGCCAGCAGCCAACAGGGTTCGGGCTATGGCTACACCTTC. The full variable domain, rest sourced from reference TRBV2 and TRBJ1-2, is EPEVTQTPSHQVTQMGQEVILRCVPISNHLYFYWYRQILGQKVEFLVSFYNNEISEKSEIFDDQFSVERPDGSNFTLKIRSTKLEDSAMYFCASSQQGSGYGYTFGSGTRLTVV.

The chain is built from TRBV18 and TRBJ2-1; 10 bases align to TRBD1. CDR3 length: 16 residues. Per germline, CDR1 KGHSH and CDR2 LQKENI. V shed 2 bases, J shed 6 bases, and the junction held 7 bases outside the gene matches. CDR3 nucleotide sequence: TGTGCCAGCTCACCAATTTCCGGGACAGGGGCCAATGAGCAGTTCTTC. Translating gives CASSPISGTGANEQFF.

CDR3 in DNA: TGTGCCAGTCAGGGGGCCTCTGGAAACACCATATATTTT. Translation: CASQGASGNTIYF. The chain employs TRBV3-1 (or the pseudogene TRBV3-2) and TRBJ1-3; 8 bases line up with TRBD1. CDR1 is LGHDT and CDR2 is YNNKEL in the germline V gene (reference sequence). The CDR3 has 13 amino acids. V shed 9 bases, J shed 0 bases, and the junction held 1 base outside the gene matches.

The chain employs TRBV5-6 and TRBJ1-1; maybe TRBD1 (5 bases). The germline V gene has CDR1 SGHDT and CDR2 YYEEEE. The CDR3 has 14 residues. V lost 0 bases and J 1 base, leaving 7 bases between the germline ends. CDR3 nucleotides: TGTGCCAGCAGCTTGGACCAGGGGAACACTGAAGCTTTCTTT. Encoded protein: CASSLDQGNTEAFF.

CDR3 protein: CASSQGQGPPYEQYF. The DNA of the CDR3 is TGTGCCAGCAGCCAAGGACAGGGGCCACCCTACGAGCAGTACTTC. The chain carries TRBV3-1 (or the pseudogene TRBV3-2) and TRBJ2-7, with 8 positions matching TRBD1. CDR3 length equals 15 residues. The V and J ends lost 1 base and 2 bases, in that order; junction bases with no gene match: 4. Germline V gives CDR1 LGHDT, CDR2 YNNKEL (reference sequence).

V gene TRBV4-1 combines with J gene TRBJ1-2; TRBD1 is a possible D gene (5 bases). Germline CDR1 and CDR2: MGHRA and YSYEKL. The CDR3 has 15 residues. With 1 base removed from V and 2 bases from J, the gap between germline ends came to 11 bases. CDR3 region: CASSQADTGNYGYTF. The CDR3 DNA reads TGCGCCAGCAGCCAAGCCGATACAGGAAACTATGGCTACACCTTC.

V and J are TRBV9 and TRBJ2-2; tentatively, D is TRBD2 (6 bases). The CDR3 is made up of 15 amino acids. Trimming removed 3 bases at V and 5 bases at J, with 14 bases between. CDR1 SGDLS and CDR2 YYNGEE come from the germline V gene. CDR3 DNA sequence: TGTGCCAGCAGCGGAGGAGCTAGCGTGACCGGGGAGCTGTTTTTT. Amino acids: CASSGGASVTGELFF.

The chain carries TRBV5-5 and TRBJ1-3, with TRBD1 matching over 8 bases. The germline gives CDR1 SGHKS, CDR2 YYEKEE (reference sequence). This CDR3 is 14 amino acids long. After removal of 0 bases from V and 7 bases from J, the junction contained 3 bases not matched to a gene. The CDR3 region is CASSLGQGTNTIYF. Here the CDR3 DNA reads TGTGCCAGCAGCTTGGGACAGGGGACCAACACCATATATTTT.

This clone was counted a single time. CDR3 loop: CASTSGSGNYGYTF. CDR3 sequence (DNA): TGCGCCAGCACCTCGGGGAGCGGGAACTATGGCTACACCTTC. The chain couples TRBV5-1 to TRBJ1-2; D call uncertain. Trimming took off 6 bases at V and 2 bases at J, with 14 bases between the two ends. The CDR3 sequence is 14 residues long. Per the germline V gene, CDR1 is SGHRS and CDR2 is YFSETQ.

CDR3: CATSRGGLEEWIYSNQPQHF. In DNA, the CDR3 is TGTGCCACCAGCAGAGGGGGACTAGAAGAGTGGATCTATAGCAATCAGCCCCAGCATTTT. The chain employs TRBV15 and TRBJ1-5; weak D call: TRBD1 (5 bases). V lost 1 base and J lost 0, with 22 bases in between. The CDR3 runs to 20 residues. Germline CDR1 is LNHNV and CDR2 is YYDKDF (reference sequence). Full variable domain (missing parts from reference TRBV15 and TRBJ1-5): DAMVIQNPRYQVTQFGKPVTLSCSQTLNHNVMYWYQQKSSQAPKLLFHYYDKDFNNEADTPDNFQSRRPNTSFCFLDIRSPGLGDTAMYLCATSRGGLEEWIYSNQPQHFGDGTRLSIL.